This TCR beta chain stems from a study of response to subunit inactivated influenza vaccine. This clonotype was detected many times. Its specificity is not known. General study points: Researchers suggested that each seasonal influenza vaccination recruits few new T cells.

TCRdb processed the RT-PCR reads anew with MiXCR; each CDR3 protein has one entry. Among roughly 190,000 distinct CDR3 sequences listed, approximately 12% were seen once. CDR1 and CDR2 from the germline V gene are LNHNV and YYDKDF (reference sequence). This CDR3 contains 16 residues. V was shortened by 1 base and J by 1 base, with 11 bases between the two germline ends. The same sample was also studied in work on T cells expressing NK-cell markers. That paper notes: 5'RACE template switching with UMIs produced the TCR beta cDNA. The TCR beta repertoires originated in sorted CD3+CD56+NKG2C+, CD3+CD56+NKG2C- and CD3+CD56-NKG2C+ T cells.

The TCR sequence derives from a man aged 50 or older who received an inactivated influenza vaccine. This chain connects TRBV15 to TRBJ2-1; D is perhaps TRBD1 (5 bases). The sequencing used CD8+ T cells sorted from PBMCs, collected 11 to 12 days after vaccination. DNA of the CDR3: TGTGCCACCAGCAGAGGAAGGGGCCGGTCCTACAATGAGCAGTTCTTC. Translating gives CATSRGRGRSYNEQFF.